One sample yielded the 14 T cell receptor beta chains listed below, sequenced in a study of metastatic and nonmetastatic thyroid tumors. Prior to thyroid surgery, none of the patients had received any treatment. With MiXCR, TCRdb called clones anew from the PCR reads. This sample has 30,000 to 45,000 clones, with 25% to 30% found just once. The sample comprised blood. These receptors came from a female donor with papillary thyroid cancer or a benign thyroid nodule (not recorded which). Some clones in this sample may be carry-over from other donors' samples.

In the case of this clone: A read error is likely, as this CDR3 ends without the conserved phenylalanine or tryptophan. This chain joins TRBV24-1 and TRBJ2-1; 9 nucleotides match TRBD1. CDR3 size: 18 residues. Germline lookup yields CDR1 KGHDR and CDR2 SFDVKD. The V segment lost 0 bases and the J segment 9 bases; nucleotides outside the gene matches: 14. The CDR3 DNA reads as TGTGCCACCAGTGATTTGTCGGGGACAGGGTCACCACACGGTGAGCAGTTCTCC. Protein product: CATSDLSGTGSPHGEQFS.

This clone was seen a few times. This sequence joins TRBV27 and TRBJ2-1; D is unresolved. The germline V and J ends were trimmed by 7 bases and 10 bases, with 14 bases remaining between them. This CDR3 contains 12 residues. CDR1 MNHEY and CDR2 SMNVEV come from the germline V gene (reference sequence). The CDR3 bases are TGTGCCAGCATAACCTCGGTGGGGGAGCAGTTCTTC. It codes for CASITSVGEQFF.

The chain carries TRBV5-6 and TRBJ2-7; D is possibly TRBD1 (5 bases). Germline V lookup: CDR1 SGHDT, CDR2 YYEEEE. This CDR3 comprises 13 residues. The V gene lost 6 bases and the J gene lost 5 bases, with 15 bases spanning the gap. The DNA of the CDR3 is TGTGCCAGCACACCCCAGGGTATCCACGAGCAGTACTTC. Translated: CASTPQGIHEQYF.

This clone has more than one count but fewer than ten. The rearrangement uses TRBV20-1 and TRBJ2-7; D is possibly TRBD1 or TRBD2 (6 bases each). V was clipped by 0 bases and J by 4 bases, with 16 bases between them. The length of the CDR3 is 15 residues. The germline gives CDR1 DFQATT, CDR2 SNEGSKA (reference sequence). CDR3 DNA: TGCAGTGCTAGAGATTTGGGGGGCTGGGGGTACGAGCAGTACTTC. Protein sequence: CSARDLGGWGYEQYF.

This clone was counted many times. This chain connects TRBV28 to TRBJ1-2; unclear D gene. V was pared by 3 bases and J by 8 bases, with 13 bases between. CDR1 and CDR2 (germline): MDHEN, SYDVKM. The CDR3 has 13 amino acids. The DNA of the CDR3 is TGTGCCAGCAGTTTGGTAGCTTCGAGGGGCTACACCTTC. Translation: CASSLVASRGYTF.

Only a few counts were recorded for this clone. The V and J genes are TRBV19 and TRBJ1-6, with D perhaps matching TRBD1 (5 bases). This CDR3 has 15 residues. V was clipped by 8 bases and J by 0 bases, with 11 bases between them. Germline V gene data show CDR1 as LNHDA and CDR2 as SQIVND (reference sequence). The CDR3 DNA reads TGTGCCAGTCGAGGGGCGACCTCCTATAATTCACCCCTCCACTTT. As protein: CASRGATSYNSPLHF.

This clone was found a few times. The rearrangement joins TRBV10-3 to TRBJ2-6; no clear D gene. This CDR3 contains 16 residues. V lost 2 bases to trimming and J lost 3 bases, with 11 bases between them. Germline CDR1 is ENHRY and CDR2 is SYGVKD. The CDR3 DNA is TGTGCCATCAGTGAGATGGACGGAGATGGGGCCAACGTCCTGACTTTC. Protein: CAISEMDGDGANVLTF.

V and J are TRBV11-3 and TRBJ2-7; 10 bases are a match to TRBD2. Per germline, CDR1 SGHNT and CDR2 YENEEA. CDR3 length: 16 amino acids. Trimming removed 2 bases from V and 0 bases from J; junction bases left unmatched: 4. The CDR3 DNA sequence: TGTGCCAGCAGCTTATACGGGACTAGCGACTCCTACGAGCAGTACTTC. This translates into CASSLYGTSDSYEQYF.

In its sample, this clone was seen many times. V gene TRBV4-2 combines with J gene TRBJ1-6, with 9 bases identical to TRBD1. This CDR3 region has 16 residues. Germline V gene lookup returns CDR1 LGHNA and CDR2 YNFKEQ. The trim removed 0 bases at V and 9 bases at J, leaving 6 bases unmatched. The CDR3 here is CASSQEGGQGGSPLHF. The CDR3 DNA is TGTGCCAGCAGCCAAGAAGGGGGACAGGGAGGTTCACCCCTCCACTTT.

This clone appeared many times. This sequence joins TRBV12-3 or TRBV12-4 and TRBJ2-2; D is undetermined. Trimming removed 3 bases at V and 5 bases at J, with 7 bases between. CDR3 length equals 13 residues. The CDR3, as DNA: TGTGCCAGCAGTTTCGGTGGGACCGGGGAGCTGTTTTTT. Protein sequence: CASSFGGTGELFF.

This sequence joins TRBV7-8 and TRBJ2-7; 15 bases fit TRBD2. The V and J ends lost 5 bases and 3 bases, in that order; junction bases with no gene match: 8. The CDR3 runs 17 residues. CDR1 is SGHVS and CDR2 is FQNEAQ in the germline V gene. The CDR3 DNA reads TGTGCCAGCAGCCTGGGGACTAGCGGGAGGTATTTCTACGAGCAGTACTTC. As protein: CASSLGTSGRYFYEQYF.

This clone was seen a few times. This chain uses TRBV6-1 with TRBJ2-1; 13 nucleotides agree with TRBD2. Unmatched junction bases numbered 6, after V lost 0 bases and J lost 1 base. The germline V gene has CDR1 MNHNS and CDR2 SASEGT. The CDR3 spans 19 residues. DNA for the CDR3: TGTGCCAGCAGTGAAGCGGGACTAGCGGGAAAGCTTTCCTACAATGAGCAGTTCTTC. Its translation is CASSEAGLAGKLSYNEQFF.

This clone was recorded a few times. The chain employs TRBV27 and TRBJ1-5; TRBD1 is a possible D gene (6 bases). The V gene lost 6 bases and the J gene lost 7 bases, with 13 bases spanning the gap. Germline-derived CDR1 and CDR2 are MNHEY and SMNVEV (reference sequence). The CDR3 extends over 13 amino acids. The CDR3 loop reads CASRPTGLQPQHF. The CDR3 DNA is TGTGCCAGCAGACCTACAGGGCTACAGCCCCAGCATTTT.

The sample holds many counts of this clone. V and J are TRBV29-1 and TRBJ1-1; D is perhaps TRBD1 (5 bases). This CDR3 contains 14 residues. Deletions cut 7 bases from V and 0 bases from J, with 15 bases between. CDR1 SQVTM and CDR2 ANQGSEA come from the germline V gene. The CDR3 spells CSAIGGGMNTEAFF. The DNA of the CDR3 is TGCAGCGCCATTGGTGGGGGGATGAACACTGAAGCTTTCTTT.